This T cell receptor beta chain was identified during a study of immune aging and cytomegalovirus after organ transplant (dated by TCRdb to the early 2020s). Context from the whole study: Three-drug immunosuppression with prednisone, tacrolimus, and mycophenolate was given to all transplant recipients. Here is what the overall study found, with its caveats: Because CD57 was not measured in the sequencing data, a conservative gene-based aging definition was used instead. Large clones contained a bigger proportion of TEMRA cells, and over time the seven largest clones (around 1,900 cells) picked up aged and TEMRA cells and lost TCM cells. Aged-phenotype cells increased post-transplant regardless of clone size, earlier in large clones (days 200-264) than small clones, following viremia.

Receptors were amplified or captured by single-cell sequencing. The sequencing machine was an Illumina NovaSeq 6000. The BD Rhapsody Targeted mRNA and AbSeq Reagent Kit, in a microwell format, was used for cell capture and library preparation. The libraries included TCR, sample tags, AbSeq, and targeted mRNA drawn from the Human T-Cell Expression Panel together with custom TOX and TOX2 primers. Sequencing of the libraries was performed on an Illumina NovaSeq. The paper's data handling went like this. The analysis covered approximately 9,900 cells in total, of which about 7,000 were CD8 T cells and around 4,000 were CD8 T cells with an identifiable TCR CDR3. On the Seven Bridges Genomics platform, raw data were run through the BD Rhapsody Targeted Analysis Pipeline with V(D)J processing. Quality control, Sample Tag demultiplexing with Lex-BDSMK, clone identification with VDJ Explorer, and Seurat clustering were all done in SeqGeq 1.6.0. Clones making up <1% of CD8 T cells were classified as non-expanded, and clones making up >2.5% of the sample were classified as clonal expansions. The raw public data were reprocessed by TCRdb itself: fastp quality trimming at Q25, MiXCR clonotype calling, in-frame beta chains only. Identical CDR3 protein sequences are pooled into one entry, listed with their most common genes and DNA. These V and J calls originate from TCRdb's pipeline instead of the authors' own analysis. The sample table holds 20,000 or so distinct CDR3 sequences, of which roughly a third were seen once. 25% to 30% of the sample is held by the ten biggest clonotypes.

The cysteine opens and the phenylalanine closes a CDR3 of 16 amino acids. The only DNA kept is the CDR3, 48 bases in frame from the first base. CDR1 and CDR2 are drawn from the germline V gene: SGHNT, YENEEA. Trimming leaves V shorter by 5 bases and J shorter by 0 bases, with the junction holding 10 bases beyond the gene matches. Turning to this clonotype: The clone's antigen remains unknown. It has no much larger one-base neighbor in the sample; base qualities were not kept.

The sample's time point, from its label and the paper: five sample-tagged time points from pre-transplant (day -1) to day 368 post-transplant, pooled. Thawed PBMC were stimulated with a CMV IE-1 overlapping peptide library for over ten hours, with no transport inhibitors added. Thawed cells were rested overnight and then stimulated in R10 medium with CD28/CD49d costimulation. The IE-1 peptide library consisted of 15-amino-acid peptides overlapping by 11 amino acids. Samples from each time point were barcoded using BD Single-Cell Multiplexing Kit Sample Tags, then pooled and stained with oligo-conjugated anti-CD45RA and sorting antibodies. A BD FACSAria III was used to sort CMV-responsive CD8+CD137+ and CD4+CD154+ T cells at 4-way purity. Blood was drawn into EDTA vacutainers and was processed by Ficoll gradient within 1-24 hours.

The specimen comprised CMV peptide-activated CD4+ and CD8+ T cells sorted from blood, sampled at five time points, pooled. The cell subset or site label on this specimen signifies: sorted CD8+CD137+ and CD4+CD154+ T cells after 12 to 13 h CMV IE-1 peptide stimulation. The sequence was obtained from a female donor who had a heart transplant and CMV viremia. Recombination linked TRBV11-3 to TRBJ2-7; 7 of the junction bases match TRBD1. The CDR3 corresponds to CASSAHQRDSSYEQYF. The base sequence is TGTGCCAGCAGCGCCCACCAACGGGACAGCTCCTACGAGCAGTACTTC. Extended through the reference TRBV11-3 and TRBJ2-7 proteins, this CDR3 yields the full variable domain: EAGVVQSPRYKIIEKKQPVAFWCNPISGHNTLYWYLQNLGQGPELLIRYENEEAVDDSQLPKDRFSAERLKGVDSTLKIQPAELGDSAVYLCASSAHQRDSSYEQYFGPGTRLTVT.